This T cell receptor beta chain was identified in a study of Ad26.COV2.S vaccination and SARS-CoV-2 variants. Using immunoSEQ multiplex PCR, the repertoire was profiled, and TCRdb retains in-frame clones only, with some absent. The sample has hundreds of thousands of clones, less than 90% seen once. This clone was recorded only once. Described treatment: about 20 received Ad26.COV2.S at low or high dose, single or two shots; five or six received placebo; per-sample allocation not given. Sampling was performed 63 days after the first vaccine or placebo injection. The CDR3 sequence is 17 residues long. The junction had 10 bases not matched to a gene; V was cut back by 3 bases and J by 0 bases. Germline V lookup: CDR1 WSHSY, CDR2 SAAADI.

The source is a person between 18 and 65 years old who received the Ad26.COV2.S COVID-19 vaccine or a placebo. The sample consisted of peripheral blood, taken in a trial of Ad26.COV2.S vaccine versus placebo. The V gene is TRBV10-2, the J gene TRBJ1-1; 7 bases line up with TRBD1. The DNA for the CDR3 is TGCGCCAGCAGTGATCTGTCAGGGGGGACCATGAACACTGAAGCTTTCTTT. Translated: CASSDLSGGTMNTEAFF.